This TCR beta chain was sequenced for a study of human versus mouse CDR3 diversity and MHC coevolution. Points from the study as a whole: Compared with mice, human CDR3s carried more deletions and insertions on average. Humans had the largest estimated TCR beta repertoire, 1.5 million to 2 million clonotypes. Clonal inequality was lowest in most of the three human donors.

Naive CD4 T cells, CD45RO-negative and CD62L-positive, were flow-sorted from PBMCs. The V end was cut by 5 bases, the J end by 2 bases, with 12 bases between. Germline V gene sequence: CDR1 MDHEN, CDR2 SYDVKM. The CDR3 spans 14 residues. To note about this clone: Its antigen remains unidentified.

TCRdb keeps only in-frame clones here, not all; method: immunoSEQ multiplex PCR. The sample has tens of thousands of clones, around 93% seen once. The sample taken for sequencing was naive CD4+ T cells from blood. Subset here: CD45RO-negative CD62L-positive naive CD4 T cells. This chain links TRBV28 with TRBJ1-1, with D hard to call. This sequence was found in a person aged 30 to 70 in good health. The DNA of the CDR3 is TGTGCCAGCAGTCCCCCCGGGAGAAACACTGAAGCTTTCTTT. This gives the protein CASSPPGRNTEAFF. The full variable domain, in which reference TRBV28 and TRBJ1-1 provide the parts outside the CDR3, is DVKVTQSSRYLVKRTGEKVFLECVQDMDHENMFWYRQDPGLGLRLIYFSYDVKMKEKGDIPEGYSVSREKKERFSLILESASTNQTSMYLCASSPPGRNTEAFFGQGTRLTVV.